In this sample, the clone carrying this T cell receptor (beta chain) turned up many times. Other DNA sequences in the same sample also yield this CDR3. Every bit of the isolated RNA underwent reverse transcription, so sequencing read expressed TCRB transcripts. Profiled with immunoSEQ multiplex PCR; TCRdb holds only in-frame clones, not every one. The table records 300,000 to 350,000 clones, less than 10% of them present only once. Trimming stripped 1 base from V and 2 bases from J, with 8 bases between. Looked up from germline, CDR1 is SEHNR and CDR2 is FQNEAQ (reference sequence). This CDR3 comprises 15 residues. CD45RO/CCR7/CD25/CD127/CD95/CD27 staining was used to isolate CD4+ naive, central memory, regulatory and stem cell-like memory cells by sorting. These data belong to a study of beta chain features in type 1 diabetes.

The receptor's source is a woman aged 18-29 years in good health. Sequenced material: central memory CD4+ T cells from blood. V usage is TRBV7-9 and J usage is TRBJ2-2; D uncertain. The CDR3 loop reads CASSLVPVNTGELFF. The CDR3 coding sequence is TGTGCCAGCAGCTTAGTACCAGTAAACACCGGGGAGCTGTTTTTT.